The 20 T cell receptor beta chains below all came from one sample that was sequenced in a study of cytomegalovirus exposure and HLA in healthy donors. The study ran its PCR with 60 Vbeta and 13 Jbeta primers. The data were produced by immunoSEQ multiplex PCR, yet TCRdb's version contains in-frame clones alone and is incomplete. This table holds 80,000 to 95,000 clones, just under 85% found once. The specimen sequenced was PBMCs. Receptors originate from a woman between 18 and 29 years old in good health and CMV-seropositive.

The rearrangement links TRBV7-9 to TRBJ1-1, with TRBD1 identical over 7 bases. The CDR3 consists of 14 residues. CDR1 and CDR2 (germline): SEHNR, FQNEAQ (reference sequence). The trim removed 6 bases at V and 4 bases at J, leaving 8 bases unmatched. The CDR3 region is CASSDQGVLTEAFF. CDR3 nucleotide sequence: TGTGCCAGCAGTGACCAGGGGGTTCTCACTGAAGCTTTCTTT. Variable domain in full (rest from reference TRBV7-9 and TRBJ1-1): DTGVSQNPRHKITKRGQNVTFRCDPISEHNRLYWYRQTLGQGPEFLTYFQNEAQLEKSRLLSDRFSAERPKGSFSTLEIQRTEQGDSAMYLCASSDQGVLTEAFFGQGTRLTVV.

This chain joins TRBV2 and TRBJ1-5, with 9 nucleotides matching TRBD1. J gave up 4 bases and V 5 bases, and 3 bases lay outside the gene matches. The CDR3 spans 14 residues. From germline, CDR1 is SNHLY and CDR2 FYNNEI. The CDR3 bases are TGTGCCAGCAGTCTGGGACAGGGTAATCAGCCCCAGCATTTT. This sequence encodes CASSLGQGNQPQHF.

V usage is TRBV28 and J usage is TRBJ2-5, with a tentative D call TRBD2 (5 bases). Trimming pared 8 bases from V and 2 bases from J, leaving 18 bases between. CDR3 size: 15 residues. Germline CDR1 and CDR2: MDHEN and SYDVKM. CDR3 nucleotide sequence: TGTGCCAGCTCGACTCGAGGGTCTAAGCAAGAGACCCAGTACTTC. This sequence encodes CASSTRGSKQETQYF.

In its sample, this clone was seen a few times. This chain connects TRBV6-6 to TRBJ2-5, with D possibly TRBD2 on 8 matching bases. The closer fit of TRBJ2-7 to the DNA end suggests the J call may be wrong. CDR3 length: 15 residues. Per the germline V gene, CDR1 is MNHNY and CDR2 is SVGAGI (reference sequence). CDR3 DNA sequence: TGTGCCAGCACCTACGGCGGGGGGCAGGGGGGCGAGCAGTACTTC. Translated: CASTYGGGQGGEQYF.

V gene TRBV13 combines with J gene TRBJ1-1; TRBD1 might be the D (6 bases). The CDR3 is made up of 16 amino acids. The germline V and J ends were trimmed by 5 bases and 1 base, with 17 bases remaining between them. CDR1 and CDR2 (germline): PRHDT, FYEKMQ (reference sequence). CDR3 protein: CASSITGWARNTEAFF. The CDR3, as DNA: TGTGCCAGCAGCATTACAGGGTGGGCAAGGAACACTGAAGCTTTCTTT.

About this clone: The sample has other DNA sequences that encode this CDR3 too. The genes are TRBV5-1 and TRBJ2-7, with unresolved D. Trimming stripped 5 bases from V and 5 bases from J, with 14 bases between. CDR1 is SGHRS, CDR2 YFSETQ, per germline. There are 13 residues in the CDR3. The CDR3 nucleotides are TGCGCCAGCAGTTCCCGGTCGGTGGACGAGCAGTACTTC. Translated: CASSSRSVDEQYF.

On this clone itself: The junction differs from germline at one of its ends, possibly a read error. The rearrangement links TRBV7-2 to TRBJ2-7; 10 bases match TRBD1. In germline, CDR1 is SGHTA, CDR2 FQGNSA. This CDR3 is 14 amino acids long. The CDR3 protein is CASTLGGQGTEQYF. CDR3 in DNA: TGTGCCAGCACCTTAGGGGGACAGGGGACTGAGCAGTACTTC.

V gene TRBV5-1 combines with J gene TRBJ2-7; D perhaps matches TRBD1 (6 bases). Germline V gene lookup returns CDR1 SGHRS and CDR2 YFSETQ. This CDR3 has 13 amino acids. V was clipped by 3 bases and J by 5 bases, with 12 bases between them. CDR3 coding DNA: TGCGCCAGCAGCTCAGGGGTGCGCCACGAGCAGTACTTC. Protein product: CASSSGVRHEQYF.

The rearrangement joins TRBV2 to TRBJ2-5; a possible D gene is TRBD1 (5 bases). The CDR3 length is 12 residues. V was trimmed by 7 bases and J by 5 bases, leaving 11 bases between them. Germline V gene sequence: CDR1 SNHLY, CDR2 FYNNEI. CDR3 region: CASTQGRETQYF. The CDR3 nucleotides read TGTGCCAGCACCCAGGGCCGGGAGACCCAGTACTTC.

For the CDR3, the DNA is TGTGCCAGCAGTCCCGACAGGGGGAGGGCTTTCTTT. Residues: CASSPDRGRAFF. V is TRBV6-1 and J is TRBJ1-1; 9 nucleotides align to TRBD1. V dropped 5 bases and J dropped 11; count of bases not matched to a gene: 6. This CDR3 region has 12 residues. CDR1 and CDR2 (germline): MNHNS, SASEGT.

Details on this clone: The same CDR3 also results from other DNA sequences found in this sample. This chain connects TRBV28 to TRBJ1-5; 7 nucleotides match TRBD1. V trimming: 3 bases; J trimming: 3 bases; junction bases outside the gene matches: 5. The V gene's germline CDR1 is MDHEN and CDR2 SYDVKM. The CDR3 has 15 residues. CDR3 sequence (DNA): TGTGCCAGCAGTTTGCCAGGGGGGTCCAATCAGCCCCAGCATTTT. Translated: CASSLPGGSNQPQHF.

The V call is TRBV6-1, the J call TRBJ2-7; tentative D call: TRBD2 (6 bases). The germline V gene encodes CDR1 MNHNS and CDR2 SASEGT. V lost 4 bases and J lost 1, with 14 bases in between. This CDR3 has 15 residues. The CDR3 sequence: CASSGRDFPSYEQYF. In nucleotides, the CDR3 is TGTGCCAGCAGTGGCCGGGACTTCCCATCCTACGAGCAGTACTTC.

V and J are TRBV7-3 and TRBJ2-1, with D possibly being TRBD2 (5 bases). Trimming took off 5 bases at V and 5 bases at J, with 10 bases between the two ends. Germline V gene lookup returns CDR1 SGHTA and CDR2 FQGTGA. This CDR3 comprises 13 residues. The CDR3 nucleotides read TGTGCCAGCAGCGCCGCGGGCGACAATGAGCAGTTCTTC. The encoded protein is CASSAAGDNEQFF. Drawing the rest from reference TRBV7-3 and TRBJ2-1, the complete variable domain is GAGVSQTPSNKVTEKGKYVELRCDPISGHTALYWYRQSLGQGPEFLIYFQGTGAADDSGLPNDRFFAVRPEGSVSTLKIQRTERGDSAVYLCASSAAGDNEQFFGPGTRLTVL.

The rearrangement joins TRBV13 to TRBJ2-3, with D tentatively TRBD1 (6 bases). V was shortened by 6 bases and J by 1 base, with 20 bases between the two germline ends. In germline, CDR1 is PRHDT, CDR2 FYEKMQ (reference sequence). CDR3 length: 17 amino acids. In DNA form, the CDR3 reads TGTGCCAGCAGTCGCACCCCGTCGGCAGGGGGCACAGATACGCAGTATTTT. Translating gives CASSRTPSAGGTDTQYF.

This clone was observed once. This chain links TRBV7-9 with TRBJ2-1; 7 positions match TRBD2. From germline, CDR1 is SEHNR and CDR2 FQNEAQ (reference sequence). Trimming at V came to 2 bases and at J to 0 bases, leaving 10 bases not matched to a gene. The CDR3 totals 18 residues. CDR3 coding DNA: TGTGCCAGCAGCTTACTCGGACTAGTCGACAGCTCCTACAATGAGCAGTTCTTC. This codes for CASSLLGLVDSSYNEQFF.

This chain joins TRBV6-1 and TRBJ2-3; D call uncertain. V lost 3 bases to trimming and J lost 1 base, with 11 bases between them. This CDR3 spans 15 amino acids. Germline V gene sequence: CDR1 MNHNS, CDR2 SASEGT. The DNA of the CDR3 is TGTGCCAGCAGTGAGAATCCGCCGGGCACAGATACGCAGTATTTT. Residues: CASSENPPGTDTQYF.

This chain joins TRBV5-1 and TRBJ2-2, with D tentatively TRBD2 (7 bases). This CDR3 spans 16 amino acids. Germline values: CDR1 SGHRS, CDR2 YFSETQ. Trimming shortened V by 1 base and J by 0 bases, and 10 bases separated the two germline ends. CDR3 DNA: TGCGCCAGCAGCTTGCGGGGGGCGGCGAACACCGGGGAGCTGTTTTTT. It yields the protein CASSLRGAANTGELFF.

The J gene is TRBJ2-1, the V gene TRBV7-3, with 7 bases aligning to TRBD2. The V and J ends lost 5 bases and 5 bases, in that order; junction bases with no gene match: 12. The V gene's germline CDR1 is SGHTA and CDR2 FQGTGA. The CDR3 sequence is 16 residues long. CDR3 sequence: CASSPTPRDYNNEQFF. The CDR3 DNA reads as TGTGCCAGCAGCCCCACTCCCCGGGACTATAACAATGAGCAGTTCTTC. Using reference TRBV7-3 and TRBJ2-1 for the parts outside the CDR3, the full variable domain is GAGVSQTPSNKVTEKGKYVELRCDPISGHTALYWYRQSLGQGPEFLIYFQGTGAADDSGLPNDRFFAVRPEGSVSTLKIQRTERGDSAVYLCASSPTPRDYNNEQFFGPGTRLTVL.

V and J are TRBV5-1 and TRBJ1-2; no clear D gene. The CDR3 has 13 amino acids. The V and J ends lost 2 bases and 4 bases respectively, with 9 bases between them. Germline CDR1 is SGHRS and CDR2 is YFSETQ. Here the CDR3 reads CASSFPNGYGYTF. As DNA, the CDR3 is TGCGCCAGCAGCTTCCCTAACGGCTATGGCTACACCTTC.

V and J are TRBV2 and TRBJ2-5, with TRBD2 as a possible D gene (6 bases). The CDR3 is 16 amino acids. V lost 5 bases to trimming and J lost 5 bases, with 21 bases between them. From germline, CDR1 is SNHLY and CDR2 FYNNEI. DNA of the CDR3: TGTGCCAGCAGTCTATATCCGGGACTTTTAGGCGAGACCCAGTACTTC. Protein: CASSLYPGLLGETQYF. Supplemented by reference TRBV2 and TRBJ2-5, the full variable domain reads EPEVTQTPSHQVTQMGQEVILRCVPISNHLYFYWYRQILGQKVEFLVSFYNNEISEKSEIFDDQFSVERPDGSNFTLKIRSTKLEDSAMYFCASSLYPGLLGETQYFGPGTRLLVL.